These 9 T cell receptor beta chains share one sample of origin, sequenced in a study of OX40 agonist ivuxolimab in advanced cancers. Data came from immunoSEQ multiplex PCR; TCRdb stores just in-frame clones and leaves some out. The profile shows 70,000 to 75,000 clones, about 93% of them singletons. Here the sequenced sample was CD4+ or CD8+ T cells sorted from blood, taken in a trial of the OX40 agonist ivuxolimab. These receptors originate from an adult with an advanced solid tumor such as melanoma, head and neck, liver or kidney cancer.

Details on this clone: One end of the junction is discordant with germline, which a read error may explain. Additional DNA sequences in this sample encode the identical CDR3. The gene calls are TRBV5-6 and TRBJ1-3; 7 nucleotides match TRBD1. Germline loops: CDR1 SGHDT, CDR2 YYEEEE. The CDR3 contains 15 residues. The DNA for the CDR3 is TGTGCCAGTAGCTACAGGGGCCCCTCTGGAAACACCATATATTTT. Translated, it gives CASSYRGPSGNTIYF.

V is TRBV7-9 and J is TRBJ2-1; D assignment may be TRBD1 or TRBD2 (5 bases each). This CDR3 comprises 15 residues. Germline CDR1 and CDR2: SEHNR and FQNEAQ (reference sequence). V lost 3 bases to trimming and J lost 5 bases, with 14 bases between them. For the CDR3, the DNA is TGTGCCAGCAGCTTGTGGGACCGAGGAGACAATGAGCAGTTCTTC. Amino acids: CASSLWDRGDNEQFF.

V and J are TRBV6-5 and TRBJ1-1; TRBD1 agrees at 9 bases. Per the germline V gene, CDR1 is MNHEY and CDR2 is SVGAGI. V dropped 8 bases and J dropped 1; count of bases not matched to a gene: 2. The CDR3 has 13 amino acids. CDR3 nucleotides: TGTGCCAGCCAGGGACAGGGGAACACTGAAGCTTTCTTT. This codes for CASQGQGNTEAFF.

V gene TRBV2 combines with J gene TRBJ2-5, with 15 bases fitting TRBD2. This CDR3 spans 17 amino acids. In germline, CDR1 is SNHLY, CDR2 FYNNEI. Unmatched junction bases numbered 6, after V lost 6 bases and J lost 1 base. In nucleotides, the CDR3 is TGTGCCAGCAGCAGGACTAGCGGGAGGGCCGGCCAAGAGACCCAGTACTTC. Translation gives CASSRTSGRAGQETQYF.

The chain uses TRBV28 and TRBJ2-3, with 10 bases lining up with TRBD2. Germline loops: CDR1 MDHEN, CDR2 SYDVKM. Germline trimming cut 7 bases from V and 0 bases from J; bases unmatched to any gene: 10. The CDR3 has 17 amino acids. CDR3 in amino acids: CASTSPQLAGSTDTQYF. In nucleotides, the CDR3 is TGTGCCAGCACCTCTCCTCAACTAGCGGGAAGCACAGATACGCAGTATTTT.

The V gene is TRBV6-1, the J gene TRBJ1-1; no firm D call. There are 14 residues in the CDR3. CDR1 is MNHNS, CDR2 SASEGT, per germline. Trimming took 0 bases from V and 6 from J, leaving 11 bases between them. The CDR3 nucleotides are TGTGCCAGCAGTGAAGCGTCGGTCGCCCCTGAAGCTTTCTTT. It encodes CASSEASVAPEAFF.

The chain uses TRBV6-5 and TRBJ1-2; D perhaps matches TRBD1 (5 bases). From germline, CDR1 is MNHEY and CDR2 SVGAGI. The CDR3 totals 15 residues. Trimming shortened V by 1 base and J by 10 bases, and 19 bases separated the two germline ends. CDR3 protein: CASSYFSTSSGDYTF. The CDR3 DNA is TGTGCCAGCAGTTACTTCTCAACATCCTCGGGGGACTACACCTTC.

This chain uses TRBV27 with TRBJ2-1; the match to TRBD2 covers 10 bases. Losses at the gene ends were 6 bases for V and 3 bases for J; bases not matched to a gene: 5. The V gene's germline CDR1 is MNHEY and CDR2 SMNVEV (reference sequence). CDR3 length equals 15 residues. The CDR3 DNA is TGTGCCAGCAGGCAAGCGGGAGGGGGCTACAATGAGCAGTTCTTC. Translating it yields CASRQAGGGYNEQFF.

This chain links TRBV7-2 with TRBJ2-1; perhaps TRBD2 as D (6 bases). The CDR3 spans 15 residues. Trimming took off 1 base at V and 8 bases at J, with 15 bases between the two ends. CDR1 is SGHTA and CDR2 is FQGNSA in the germline V gene. In nucleotides, the CDR3 is TGTGCCAGCAGCTTAGGATCCTTGGGAGGCCATGAGCAGTTCTTC. This encodes CASSLGSLGGHEQFF.